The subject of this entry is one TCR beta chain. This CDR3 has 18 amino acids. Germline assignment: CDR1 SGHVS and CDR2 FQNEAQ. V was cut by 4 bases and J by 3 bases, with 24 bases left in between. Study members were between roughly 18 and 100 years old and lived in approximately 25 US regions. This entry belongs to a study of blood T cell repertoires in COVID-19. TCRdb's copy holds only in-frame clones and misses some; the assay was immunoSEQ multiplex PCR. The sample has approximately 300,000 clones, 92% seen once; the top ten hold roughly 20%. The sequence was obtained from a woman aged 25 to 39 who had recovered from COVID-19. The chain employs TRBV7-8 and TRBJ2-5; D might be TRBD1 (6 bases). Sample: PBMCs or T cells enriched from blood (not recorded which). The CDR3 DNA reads TGTGCCAGCAGCTCCCCTTACCGGGACACGAGGCGGAAAGAGACCCAGTACTTC. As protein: CASSSPYRDTRRKETQYF. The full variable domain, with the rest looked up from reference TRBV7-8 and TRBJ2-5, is GAGVSQSPRYKVAKRGQDVALRCDPISGHVSLFWYQQALGQGPEFLTYFQNEAQLDKSGLPSDRFFAERPEGSVSTLKIQRTQQEDSAVYLCASSSPYRDTRRKETQYFGPGTRLLVL.